A selection of T cell receptor beta chains follows, all from one sample in a study of T cell changes during pregnancy in multiple sclerosis. Sequencing used immunoSEQ multiplex PCR; TCRdb keeps in-frame clones, though not all of them. The sample records 32,000 or so clones, about 92% being singletons. Sequenced material: CD8+ T cells from peripheral blood mononuclear cells, taken in the first trimester of pregnancy. The receptors were sampled from a female donor with multiple sclerosis, enrolled in a pregnancy study. Both conserved end residues are part of each CDR3. The D gene is left open where the match is weak. Size values are once, few and many counts, or a class for expanded clones, and some rows have none.

TRBD1	TRBJ2-7	once	TRBV4-2	TGTGCCAGCAGCCCAAATCTCGGGACAGGTTCCCACGAGCAGTACTTC	CASSPNLGTGSHEQYF
-	TRBJ2-7	-	TRBV27	TGTGCCAGCAGTGTGAGGGTGGCCTACGAGCAGTACTTC	CASSVRVAYEQYF
TRBD1	TRBJ1-2	-	TRBV5-1	TGCGCCAGCAGCTCGGGGGACAGCCACTATGGCTACACCTTC	CASSSGDSHYGYTF
TRBD1	TRBJ2-1	-	TRBV29-1	TGCAGCGTTGACCTTCGCGACAGGGGGAGCTCCTACAATGAGCAGTTCTTC	CSVDLRDRGSSYNEQFF
TRBD2	TRBJ2-5	-	TRBV6-6	TGTGCCAGCACCGCACTAGCGGGAGTCTTCCAAGAGACCCAGTACTTC	CASTALAGVFQETQYF
-	TRBJ2-7	-	TRBV4-3	TGCGCCAGCAGCCAGGACATTACCTACGAGCAGTACTTC	CASSQDITYEQYF
-	TRBJ1-2	-	TRBV5-4	TGTGCCAGCAGCGGTACAGGGATCCATGGCTACACCTTC	CASSGTGIHGYTF
TRBD2	TRBJ2-1	-	TRBV27	TGTGCCAGCAGTCTACTAGCGGGAGGGGACAATGAGCAGTTCTTC	CASSLLAGGDNEQFF
-	TRBJ1-2	few	TRBV7-9	TGTGCCATCGAACAGTATGGCTACACCTTC	CAIEQYGYTF
-	TRBJ1-1	once	TRBV6-5	TGTGCCAGCAGTTCCGGCGGCAACACTGAAGCTTTCTTT	CASSSGGNTEAFF
TRBD1	TRBJ1-1	few	TRBV9	TGTGCCAGCAGCTCAGGACAGGGGTCAGCTTTCTTT	CASSSGQGSAFF
TRBD1	TRBJ2-7	-	TRBV6-1	TGTGCCAGCAGAGAGGACAGGGGTGGCTTATACGAGCAGTACTTC	CASREDRGGLYEQYF
TRBD2	TRBJ2-5	-	TRBV6-1	TGTGCCAGCAGTGACCGGCTAGCGGGAGCTCTGGTCGGGACCCAGTACTTC	CASSDRLAGALVGTQYF
TRBD2	TRBJ2-3	-	TRBV7-6	TGTGCCAGCAGCTTGGGACTAAGCGCAGATACGCAGTATTTT	CASSLGLSADTQYF
TRBD2	TRBJ2-1	few	TRBV19	TGTGCCAGTCGGACTAGCGACAGCTCCTACAATGAGCAGTTCTTC	CASRTSDSSYNEQFF
TRBD1	TRBJ2-3	-	TRBV9	TGTGCCAGCAGCCACTCTCCGGGACAGGGAAAAACAGATACGCAGTATTTT	CASSHSPGQGKTDTQYF
TRBD1	TRBJ2-7	-	TRBV27	TGTGCCAGCAGCCTAATACAGGGGGCCCACGAGCAGTACTTC	CASSLIQGAHEQYF
TRBD1	TRBJ1-2	-	TRBV29-1	TGCAGCGTTGAGCCTGCAGGGGGACAGGGCTACACCTTC	CSVEPAGGQGYTF
TRBD1	TRBJ1-5	few	TRBV5-8	TGTGCCAGCAGCTCCGGGACAGGGGGCAATCAGCCCCAGCATTTT	CASSSGTGGNQPQHF
TRBD2	TRBJ2-3	-	TRBV6-6	TGTGCCAGCAGTCCCCCCCGGGAGGAAACAGATACGCAGTATTTT	CASSPPREETDTQYF
-	TRBJ2-7	-	TRBV2	TGTGCCAGCAGTGAAGGGGCTAGCGCCAGCTACGAGCAGTACTTC	CASSEGASASYEQYF
-	TRBJ1-2	-	TRBV7-9	TGTGCCAGCAGCTTTGGAGACGGCAATAACTATGGCTACACCTTC	CASSFGDGNNYGYTF
TRBD2	TRBJ2-1	-	TRBV30	TGTGCCTGGAGAGGACTAGCGGGGGTGTTGATTGAGCAGTTCTTC	CAWRGLAGVLIEQFF
TRBD1	TRBJ1-1	-	TRBV10-2	TGCGCCAGCAGTAAGACAGGGGACCTGAACACTGAAGCTTTCTTT	CASSKTGDLNTEAFF
TRBD1	TRBJ2-3	-	TRBV5-6	TGTGCCAGCAGCACTGGGACAGGGTGGTCAGATACGCAGTATTTT	CASSTGTGWSDTQYF
-	TRBJ1-3	-	TRBV27	TGTGCCAGCAGAACAACAGGGATCTCTGGAAACACCATATATTTT	CASRTTGISGNTIYF
-	TRBJ1-4	once	TRBV11-2	TGTGCCAGCAGCTTAGGACACAGCGAAAAACTGTTTTTT	CASSLGHSEKLFF
-	TRBJ2-2	-	TRBV5-1	TGCGCCAGCAGCCCGGGATTTCCTAACACCGGGGAGCTGTTTTTT	CASSPGFPNTGELFF
TRBD2	TRBJ2-1	-	TRBV28	TGTGCCAGCAGAATAGGACTAGCGGGAGTCAATGAGCAGTTCTTC	CASRIGLAGVNEQFF
-	TRBJ2-1	-	TRBV7-2	TGTGCCAGCAGCTTAGGGAGTTTAAATGAGCAGTTCTTC	CASSLGSLNEQFF
TRBD1	TRBJ2-1	-	TRBV4-1	TGCGCCAGCAGCCTCCGTGCGGGACAGGGGTTAAACCTAGGAAATGAGCAGTTCTTC	CASSLRAGQGLNLGNEQFF
TRBD1	TRBJ2-3	-	TRBV7-9	TGTGCCAGCAGCTTAGTAGCTCAGGGGGCCGTAGATACGCAGTATTTT	CASSLVAQGAVDTQYF
TRBD2	TRBJ2-7	-	TRBV6-1	TGTGCCAGCAGTGAACTACTAGCGGGAGAAAATGACGAGCAGTACTTC	CASSELLAGENDEQYF
TRBD2	TRBJ2-1	once	TRBV5-4	TGTGCCAGCAGCTGGGGGAGTTCTAGCGGGAGAAATGAGCAGTTCTTC	CASSWGSSSGRNEQFF
TRBD2	TRBJ2-1	once	TRBV14	TGTGCCAGCAGCCAAGACGCGGGAGACAACTACAATGAGCAGTTCTTC	CASSQDAGDNYNEQFF
TRBD1	TRBJ2-7	-	TRBV9	TGTGCCAGCAGCGCTCTTCCCGGGACAGGGATAGGCGAGCAGTACTTC	CASSALPGTGIGEQYF
-	TRBJ2-1	-	TRBV6-5	TGTGCCAGCAGCCCTGGACTCTACTCCTACAATGAGCAGTTCTTC	CASSPGLYSYNEQFF
TRBD2	TRBJ2-7	-	TRBV7-6	TGTGCCAGCAGCTTAGAGTCCCGGGACTACCCCTTCGAGCAGTACTTC	CASSLESRDYPFEQYF
TRBD2	TRBJ2-7	-	TRBV6-5	TGTGCCAGCAGTTATGGGGAGGCGGGAGGGGACGAGCAGTACTTC	CASSYGEAGGDEQYF
-	TRBJ2-7	-	TRBV7-9	TGTGCCAGCAGCGAAGGCGGGACTTCCTACGAGCAGTACTTC	CASSEGGTSYEQYF
TRBD1	TRBJ1-4	-	TRBV7-9	TGTGCCAGCAGCCCGACAGGGTGGGAAAAACTGTTTTTT	CASSPTGWEKLFF
-	TRBJ2-1	-	TRBV30	TGTGCCTGGAGTGTAGTTGGGCTCCACAATGAGCAGTTCTTC	CAWSVVGLHNEQFF
TRBD2	TRBJ2-2	-	TRBV27	TGTGCCAGCACCATGGCGCTAGCGGGAAACACCGGGGAGCTGTTTTTT	CASTMALAGNTGELFF
-	TRBJ2-3	once	TRBV4-1	TGCGCCAGCAGCCAAGGTCGACAGGCGGCAAGGGCAGATACGCAGTATTTT	CASSQGRQAARADTQYF
-	TRBJ2-3	-	TRBV5-4	TGTGCCAGCAGCGCAGCCGGGACTCCGGAATGGGATACGCAGTATTTT	CASSAAGTPEWDTQYF
TRBD1	TRBJ2-1	-	TRBV4-3	TGCGCCAGCAGCCAAGATTGGACAGGGGTAGGCAATGAGCAGTTCTTC	CASSQDWTGVGNEQFF
-	TRBJ2-3	-	TRBV7-8	TGTGCCAGCAGCTTAGGGAGGGGTCCAGATACGCAGTATTTT	CASSLGRGPDTQYF
-	TRBJ2-6	-	TRBV27	TGTGCCAGCAGGTACACAGGTTCTGGGGCCAACGTCCTGACTTTC	CASRYTGSGANVLTF
TRBD2	TRBJ2-7	-	TRBV6-5	TGTGCCAGTTCGAGCGGGGCCACCTACGAGCAGTACTTC	CASSSGATYEQYF
TRBD1	TRBJ2-7	-	TRBV6-6	TGTGCCAGCATTATGGGGAGACAGGGAGACATCTACGAGCAGTACTTC	CASIMGRQGDIYEQYF
TRBD2	TRBJ2-3	-	TRBV4-3	TGCGCCAGCAGCCAAGATCTAGCGGGAGGGCCAGATACGCAGTATTTT	CASSQDLAGGPDTQYF
TRBD2	TRBJ2-7	-	TRBV10-2	TGCGCCAGCAGTGTAGCGGGAGGGCCCCACGAGCAGTACTTC	CASSVAGGPHEQYF